The clone carrying this TCR beta chain was recorded a few times. The antigen remains unidentified. With molecular barcodes, quantitative 5'-RACE was used to make the TCR beta libraries. MiXCR was run by TCRdb on the 5' RACE reads, yielding one entry per CDR3 protein. The profile shows roughly 450,000 distinct CDR3 sequences, 26% of them singletons. This specimen comes from a study of CD8 T cells in ankylosing spondylitis. The CDR3 length is 14 residues. With 10 bases removed from V and 7 bases from J, the gap between germline ends came to 20 bases. Points from the study as a whole: Disease-linked clones were CD8+ and relatively rare in peripheral blood. Roughly eight highly homologous variants made up a TCR beta motif that seemed to typify ankylosing spondylitis blood. Reactive arthritis synovial fluid and blood were previously reported to contain some motif variants. Disease-linked clones reportedly concentrated significantly in matched ankylosing spondylitis synovial fluid.

The sequence was collected from a male donor with ankylosing spondylitis. Sequenced: blood, either unsorted or a sorted T cell fraction (not recorded which). The chain joins TRBV12-3 or TRBV12-4 to TRBJ2-1; possibly TRBD2 for D (7 bases). CDR3 sequence (DNA): TGTGCCACTACGGGGGGCAGCCCTTGGAATGAGCAGTTCTTC. This translates into CATTGGSPWNEQFF.